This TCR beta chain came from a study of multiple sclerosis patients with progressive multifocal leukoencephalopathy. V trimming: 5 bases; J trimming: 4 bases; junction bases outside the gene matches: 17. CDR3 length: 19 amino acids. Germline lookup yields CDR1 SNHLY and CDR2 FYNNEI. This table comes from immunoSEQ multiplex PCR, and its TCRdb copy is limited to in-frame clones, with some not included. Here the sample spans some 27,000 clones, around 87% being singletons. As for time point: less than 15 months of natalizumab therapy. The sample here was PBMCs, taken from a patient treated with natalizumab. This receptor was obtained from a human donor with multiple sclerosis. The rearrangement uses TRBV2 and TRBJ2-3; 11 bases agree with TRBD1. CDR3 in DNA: TGTGCCAGCAGTAACCGGGACAGGGGGACTAGCTTAGAACCAGATACGCAGTATTTT. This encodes CASSNRDRGTSLEPDTQYF.